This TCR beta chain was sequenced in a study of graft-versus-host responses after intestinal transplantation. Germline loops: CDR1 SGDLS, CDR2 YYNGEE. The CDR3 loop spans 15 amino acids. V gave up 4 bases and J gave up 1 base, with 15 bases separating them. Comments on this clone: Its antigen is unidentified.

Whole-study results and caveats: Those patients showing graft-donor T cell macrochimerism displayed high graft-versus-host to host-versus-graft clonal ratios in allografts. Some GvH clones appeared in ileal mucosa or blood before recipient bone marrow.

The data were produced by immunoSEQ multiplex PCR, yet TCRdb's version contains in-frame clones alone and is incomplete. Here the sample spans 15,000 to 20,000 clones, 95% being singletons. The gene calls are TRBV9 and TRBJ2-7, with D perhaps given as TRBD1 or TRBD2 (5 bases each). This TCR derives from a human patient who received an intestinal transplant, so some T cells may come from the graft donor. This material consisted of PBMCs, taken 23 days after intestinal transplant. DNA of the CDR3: TGTGCCAGCAGCATAGGGACCGGGATTTCCTACGAGCAGTACTTC. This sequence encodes CASSIGTGISYEQYF. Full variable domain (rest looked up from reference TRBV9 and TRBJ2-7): DSGVTQTPKHLITATGQRVTLRCSPRSGDLSVYWYQQSLDQGLQFLIQYYNGEERAKGNILERFSAQQFPDLHSELNLSSLELGDSALYFCASSIGTGISYEQYFGPGTRLTVT.